This T cell receptor (beta chain) was profiled in a study of type 1 and type 2 diabetes patients. Germline V gene lookup returns CDR1 WSHSY and CDR2 SAAADI. Trimming took 4 bases from V and 5 from J; bases not matched to a gene: 1. This CDR3 contains 13 residues. The PCR template was genomic DNA. The TCR beta CDR3 region was amplified using 30 forward and 13 reverse primers. TCRdb fed the multiplex PCR reads into MiXCR, producing one record per CDR3 protein. The repertoire holds about 290,000 distinct CDR3 sequences, roughly 50% seen once, with approximately 13% in the top ten. This clonotype was recorded many times.

Material for sequencing was peripheral blood mononuclear cells (PBMCs). The genes are TRBV10-2 and TRBJ2-2, with 7 bases identical to TRBD1. The sequence was collected from a man aged 18-30 years with type 2 diabetes. The CDR3 sequence: CASSAQGTGELFF. CDR3 DNA: TGCGCCAGCAGTGCACAGGGGACCGGGGAGCTGTTTTTT.